Listed below are T cell receptor beta chains from one sample, sequenced in a study of cytomegalovirus exposure and HLA in healthy donors. Method: immunoSEQ multiplex PCR; TCRdb's copy keeps in-frame clones and lacks some. This sample has some 170,000 clones; about 80% occur once, and the top ten carry roughly 10%. Sequenced sample: PBMCs. The receptors here all came from a man aged 18-30 years in good health and CMV-seropositive. The CDR3 runs from the conserved cysteine through the conserved F or W. A D gene is named only where the DNA matches it firmly. The size of a clone is reported for some rows only, either as once, few or many, or as a class for expanded clones.

j_gene | abundance | d_gene | v_gene | CDR3aa | CDR3nt
TRBJ2-7 | few | - | TRBV7-3 | CASSSTGSAGEQYF | TGTGCCAGCAGCTCCACAGGGAGCGCGGGCGAGCAGTACTTC
TRBJ2-2 | - | - | TRBV19 | CASSTYSHGELFF | TGTGCCAGTAGTACCTACAGCCACGGGGAGCTGTTTTTT
TRBJ2-7 | - | - | TRBV7-9 | CASSLAPGFNEQYF | TGTGCCAGCAGCTTAGCGCCGGGTTTCAACGAGCAGTACTTC
TRBJ2-7 | - | TRBD1 | TRBV9 | CASSLRQGHSYEQYF | TGTGCCAGCAGCTTGCGACAGGGCCACTCCTACGAGCAGTACTTC
TRBJ2-1 | - | TRBD2 | TRBV14 | CASSQMTSGGLTYNEQFF | TGTGCCAGCAGCCAGATGACTAGCGGGGGCCTGACCTACAATGAGCAGTTCTTC
TRBJ2-1 | - | - | TRBV2 | CASRGQEEQFF | TGTGCCAGCAGGGGGCAGGAGGAGCAGTTCTTC
TRBJ2-7 | - | - | TRBV5-8 | CASSFGLGRVEQYF | TGTGCCAGCAGCTTCGGACTGGGTAGGGTCGAGCAGTACTTC
TRBJ1-1 | - | - | TRBV12-5 | CASVGRVNTEAFF | TGTGCTAGCGTGGGCAGGGTGAACACTGAAGCTTTCTTT
TRBJ1-1 | - | - | TRBV27 | CASSTQARNTEAFF | TGTGCCAGCAGTACTCAGGCCAGGAACACTGAGGCTTTCTTT
TRBJ2-5 | - | - | TRBV9 | CASSVGSRGETQYF | TGTGCCAGCAGCGTAGGGAGTCGGGGAGAGACCCAGTACTTC
TRBJ2-7 | once | TRBD1 | TRBV7-6 | CASSYGQGANEQYF | TGTGCCAGCAGTTACGGACAGGGGGCCAACGAGCAGTACTTC
TRBJ2-7 | - | - | TRBV6-1 | CASSVLAAEAPYF | TGTGCCAGCAGTGTCTTAGCGGCCGAGGCTCCGTACTTC
TRBJ1-2 | - | TRBD1 | TRBV11-2 | CASSLGGTGDNYGYTF | TGTGCCAGCAGCTTAGGCGGGACAGGGGATAACTATGGCTACACCTTC
TRBJ1-5 | - | - | TRBV6-4 | CASSGETGQPQHF | TGTGCCAGCAGTGGCGAGACGGGTCAGCCCCAGCATTTT
TRBJ1-1 | - | - | TRBV25-1 | CASSETGSTEAFF | TGTGCCAGCAGTGAAACCGGGAGCACTGAAGCTTTCTTT
TRBJ1-1 | - | TRBD1 | TRBV6-1 | CASSGDRAEAFF | TGTGCCAGCAGTGGGGACAGGGCTGAAGCTTTCTTT
TRBJ2-1 | once | TRBD2 | TRBV7-2 | CASSPRGGRSYNEQFF | TGTGCCAGCAGCCCTCGAGGCGGGAGGTCCTACAATGAGCAGTTCTTC
TRBJ2-7 | - | TRBD1 | TRBV5-1 | CASSLGLGTGVPYEQYF | TGCGCCAGCAGCTTAGGCCTCGGGACAGGGGTCCCCTACGAGCAGTACTTC
TRBJ2-2 | - | - | TRBV5-4 | CASSLNRTNTGELFF | TGTGCCAGCAGCTTGAACAGGACCAACACCGGGGAGCTGTTTTTT